A single sample gave rise to the 12 T cell receptor beta chains below, sequenced in a study of T cell changes during pregnancy in multiple sclerosis. Some clones are missing from TCRdb's copy, which holds only in-frame ones; the method was immunoSEQ multiplex PCR. The table lists about 28,000 clones, about 89% of them singletons. The source material was CD4+ T cells from peripheral blood mononuclear cells, sampled in the first trimester of pregnancy. These receptors all come from a female donor in good health, enrolled as a control in a pregnancy study.

This chain joins TRBV5-6 and TRBJ2-1; TRBD2 aligns across 7 bases. This CDR3 has 16 residues. After removal of 4 bases from V and 10 bases from J, the junction contained 17 bases not matched to a gene. CDR1 and CDR2 (germline): SGHDT, YYEEEE. DNA for the CDR3: TGTGCCAGCAGCCCAGATTGGCGGGAGAGGGAGTTAGAGCAGTTCTTC. The encoded protein is CASSPDWRERELEQFF. Filled out from reference TRBV5-6 and TRBJ2-1, the complete variable domain reads DAGVTQSPTHLIKTRGQQVTLRCSPKSGHDTVSWYQQALGQGPQFIFQYYEEEERQRGNFPDRFSGHQFPNYSSELNVNALLLGDSALYLCASSPDWRERELEQFFGPGTRLTVL.

The chain carries TRBV27 and TRBJ2-3; perhaps TRBD2 as D (5 bases). There are 15 residues in the CDR3. V was trimmed by 1 base and J by 11 bases, leaving 19 bases between them. Germline V gives CDR1 MNHEY, CDR2 SMNVEV (reference sequence). CDR3 DNA: TGTGCCAGCAGTTTATTTGGCGGGCCACAGATAGGGCAGTATTTT. Translated: CASSLFGGPQIGQYF.

J is TRBJ2-7 and V is TRBV19; a weak D match, TRBD1 (6 bases). The ends were cut back, 1 base at V and 5 bases at J, with 12 bases in the middle. CDR3 size: 14 residues. CDR1 is LNHDA, CDR2 SQIVND, per germline (reference sequence). In DNA, the CDR3 is TGTGCCAGTAGTATAGGGAACAGGGTGGACGAGCAGTACTTC. Translating it yields CASSIGNRVDEQYF.

V usage is TRBV7-2 and J usage is TRBJ1-2; 9 nucleotides line up with TRBD1. Germline-derived CDR1 and CDR2 are SGHTA and FQGNSA. The CDR3 is 13 amino acids. J gave up 10 bases and V 4 bases, and 7 bases lay outside the gene matches. CDR3 sequence: CASSSHGTGNYTF. CDR3 in DNA: TGTGCCAGCAGCTCCCACGGGACAGGGAACTACACCTTC.

The chain has TRBV28 and TRBJ2-1; 10 nucleotides agree with TRBD1. CDR1 MDHEN and CDR2 SYDVKM come from the germline V gene. CDR3 size: 16 residues. Trimming removed 5 bases from V and 9 bases from J; junction bases left unmatched: 13. The DNA of the CDR3 is TGTGCCAGCAGTCACTCCCCGGGACAGGGGACTCGTGAGCAGTTCTTC. Protein product: CASSHSPGQGTREQFF.

This clone was seen a handful of times. This sequence joins TRBV6-1 and TRBJ1-1; TRBD1 matches at 8 bases. The J segment lost 0 bases and the V segment lost 7 bases, leaving 4 bases of the junction unmatched. Per the germline V gene, CDR1 is MNHNS and CDR2 is SASEGT. This CDR3 has 14 amino acids. Here the CDR3 reads CASMRQGMNTEAFF. The CDR3, as DNA: TGTGCCAGCATGCGACAGGGGATGAACACTGAAGCTTTCTTT.

This sequence joins TRBV5-1 and TRBJ2-3; unclear D gene. Germline loops: CDR1 SGHRS, CDR2 YFSETQ. Trimming shortened V by 0 bases and J by 5 bases, and 10 bases separated the two germline ends. The CDR3 spans 14 residues. This CDR3 reads CASSLGQALDTQYF. The DNA for the CDR3 is TGCGCCAGCAGCTTGGGGCAGGCCCTAGATACGCAGTATTTT.

The chain employs TRBV7-9 and TRBJ2-2, with 8 positions matching TRBD1. The CDR3 sequence is 16 residues long. V shed 2 bases and J 5 bases; nucleotides not matched to a gene: 7. From germline, CDR1 is SEHNR and CDR2 FQNEAQ (reference sequence). In DNA, the CDR3 is TGTGCCAGCAGCTTAAGGCCAGGGGGCGTGACCGGGGAGCTGTTTTTT. Translation gives CASSLRPGGVTGELFF.

This clone was counted between two and nine times. The chain links TRBV2 to TRBJ2-1, with 11 bases fitting TRBD2. CDR1 is SNHLY, CDR2 FYNNEI, per germline. The CDR3 is 15 residues long. V shed 4 bases and J 9 bases; nucleotides not matched to a gene: 8. The CDR3 loop is CASSVGSGGAGEQFF. Here the CDR3 DNA reads TGTGCCAGCAGTGTAGGTAGCGGGGGGGCAGGTGAGCAGTTCTTC.

V usage is TRBV6-5 and J usage is TRBJ2-2; possible D gene TRBD1, 5 bases. This CDR3 comprises 14 residues. Germline-derived CDR1 and CDR2 are MNHEY and SVGAGI. V dropped 2 bases and J dropped 6 bases, with 10 bases sitting between them. The CDR3 DNA is TGTGCCAGCAGTTACCGTCAAGGGGCCGGGGAGCTGTTTTTT. Protein product: CASSYRQGAGELFF.

The chain has TRBV28 and TRBJ1-1; possibly TRBD1 for D (5 bases). The V end was cut by 5 bases, the J end by 0 bases, with 10 bases between. CDR1 is MDHEN, CDR2 SYDVKM, per germline. The CDR3 sequence is 14 residues long. The CDR3 sequence: CASSSREMNTEAFF. The DNA of the CDR3 is TGTGCCAGCAGTAGCAGGGAAATGAACACTGAAGCTTTCTTT.

The chain combines TRBV5-1 with TRBJ1-1; a possible D gene is TRBD1 (6 bases). Germline V gene data show CDR1 as SGHRS and CDR2 as YFSETQ. The V end lost 2 bases, the J end lost 4 bases, and 18 bases lay between the germline ends. The CDR3 loop spans 16 amino acids. CDR3 nucleotides: TGCGCCAGCAGCTTTCAAGGGGGAGAGGGTAGCACTGAAGCTTTCTTT. Amino acid sequence: CASSFQGGEGSTEAFF.